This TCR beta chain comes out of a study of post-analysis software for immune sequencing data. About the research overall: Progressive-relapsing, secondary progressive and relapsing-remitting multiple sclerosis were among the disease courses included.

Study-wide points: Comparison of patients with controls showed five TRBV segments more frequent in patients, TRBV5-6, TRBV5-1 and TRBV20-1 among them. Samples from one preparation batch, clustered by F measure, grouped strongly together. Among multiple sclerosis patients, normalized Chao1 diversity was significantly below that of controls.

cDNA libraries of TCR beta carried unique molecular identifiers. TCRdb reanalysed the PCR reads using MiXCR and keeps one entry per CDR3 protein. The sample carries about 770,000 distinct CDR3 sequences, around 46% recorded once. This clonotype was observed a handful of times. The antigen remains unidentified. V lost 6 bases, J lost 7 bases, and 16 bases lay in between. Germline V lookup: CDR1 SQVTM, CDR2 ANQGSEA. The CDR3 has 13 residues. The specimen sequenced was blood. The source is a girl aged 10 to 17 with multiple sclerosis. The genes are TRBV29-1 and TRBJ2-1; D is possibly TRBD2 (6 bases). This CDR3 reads CSVGTSSSNEQFF. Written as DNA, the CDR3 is TGCAGCGTAGGAACTAGCAGCAGTAATGAGCAGTTCTTC.